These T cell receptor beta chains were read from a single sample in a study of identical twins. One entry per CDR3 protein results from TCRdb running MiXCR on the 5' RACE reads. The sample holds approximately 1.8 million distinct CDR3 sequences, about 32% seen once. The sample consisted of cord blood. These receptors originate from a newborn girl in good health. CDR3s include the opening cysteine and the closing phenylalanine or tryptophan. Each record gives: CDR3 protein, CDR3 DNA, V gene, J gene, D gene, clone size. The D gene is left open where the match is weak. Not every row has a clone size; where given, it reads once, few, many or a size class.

CDR3 protein: CASSLKDGNSYEQYF
CDR3 DNA: TGTGCCAGCAGTTTGAAGGATGGGAATTCCTACGAGCAGTACTTC
V gene: TRBV27
J gene: TRBJ2-7
D gene: NA
clone size: few

CDR3 protein: CASSLGRSPYEQYF
CDR3 DNA: TGTGCCAGCAGTTTGGGCAGGAGCCCCTACGAGCAGTACTTC
V gene: TRBV27
J gene: TRBJ2-7
D gene: NA
clone size: NA

CDR3 protein: CASSLRAGGLRANEQFF
CDR3 DNA: TGCGCCAGCAGCTTGAGGGCGGGAGGGCTTAGAGCCAATGAGCAGTTCTTC
V gene: TRBV5-1
J gene: TRBJ2-1
D gene: TRBD2
clone size: NA

CDR3 protein: CASSQGHTSGTSTDTQYF
CDR3 DNA: TGTGCCAGCAGCCAAGGGCACACTAGCGGGACTAGCACAGATACGCAGTATTTT
V gene: TRBV16
J gene: TRBJ2-3
D gene: TRBD2
clone size: NA

CDR3 protein: CAISETRHSNEKLFF
CDR3 DNA: TGTGCCATCAGTGAGACGAGGCACTCCAATGAAAAACTGTTTTTT
V gene: TRBV10-3
J gene: TRBJ1-4
D gene: NA
clone size: few

CDR3 protein: CASSFGTSGRSSTDTQYF
CDR3 DNA: TGTGCCAGCAGCTTCGGGACTAGCGGGAGATCTAGCACAGATACGCAGTATTTT
V gene: TRBV13
J gene: TRBJ2-3
D gene: TRBD2
clone size: NA

CDR3 protein: CASSEEGWASGGKTDTQYF
CDR3 DNA: TGTGCCAGCAGTGAAGAAGGGTGGGCTAGCGGGGGAAAGACAGATACGCAGTATTTT
V gene: TRBV2
J gene: TRBJ2-3
D gene: TRBD2
clone size: NA

CDR3 protein: CATRRAMNTEAFF
CDR3 DNA: TGTGCCACCAGGCGGGCCATGAACACTGAAGCTTTCTTT
V gene: TRBV10-3
J gene: TRBJ1-1
D gene: NA
clone size: few

CDR3 protein: CATNNGRSHNEQYF
CDR3 DNA: TGTGCCACCAATAACGGGAGGTCCCACAATGAGCAGTACTTC
V gene: TRBV24-1
J gene: TRBJ2-4
D gene: TRBD2
clone size: NA

CDR3 protein: CASRFRTARPWSSGANVLTF
CDR3 DNA: TGTGCCAGCAGGTTCAGGACTGCCCGTCCCTGGAGCTCTGGGGCCAACGTCCTGACTTTC
V gene: TRBV7-2
J gene: TRBJ2-6
D gene: NA
clone size: NA

CDR3 protein: CATSIGLEADTQYF
CDR3 DNA: TGTGCCACCAGCATTGGACTAGAGGCAGATACGCAGTATTTT
V gene: TRBV15
J gene: TRBJ2-3
D gene: TRBD2
clone size: few

CDR3 protein: CASSLNGGLNGYTF
CDR3 DNA: TGTGCCAGCAGCTTAAACGGTGGACTCAATGGCTACACCTTC
V gene: TRBV7-9
J gene: TRBJ1-2
D gene: NA
clone size: many

CDR3 protein: CASSQEAEQFF
CDR3 DNA: TGTGCCAGCAGCCAAGAAGCTGAGCAGTTCTTC
V gene: TRBV3-1
J gene: TRBJ2-1
D gene: NA
clone size: NA

CDR3 protein: CASRPKYDEQFF
CDR3 DNA: TGTGCCAGCAGGCCAAAATACGATGAGCAGTTCTTC
V gene: TRBV12-3/TRBV12-4
J gene: TRBJ2-1
D gene: NA
clone size: NA

CDR3 protein: CASSLRGQGVNEQYF
CDR3 DNA: TGCGCCAGCAGCCTCCGAGGACAGGGGGTGAATGAGCAGTACTTC
V gene: TRBV5-1
J gene: TRBJ2-7
D gene: TRBD1
clone size: NA

CDR3 protein: CASSLDFRRGYNEQFF
CDR3 DNA: TGTGCCAGCAGCTTAGATTTCAGGCGGGGGTACAATGAGCAGTTCTTC
V gene: TRBV11-3
J gene: TRBJ2-1
D gene: TRBD2
clone size: NA

CDR3 protein: CASSQVPGLAGGAKNIQYF
CDR3 DNA: TGCGCCAGCAGCCAAGTGCCGGGACTAGCGGGAGGAGCCAAAAACATTCAGTACTTC
V gene: TRBV4-1
J gene: TRBJ2-4
D gene: TRBD2
clone size: NA

CDR3 protein: CVSAPGPGQGRNEQFF
CDR3 DNA: TGTGTTAGTGCTCCTGGGCCGGGACAGGGTCGAAATGAGCAGTTCTTC
V gene: TRBV12-5
J gene: TRBJ2-1
D gene: TRBD1
clone size: NA

CDR3 protein: CASSRDRGPETQYF
CDR3 DNA: TGTGCCAGCAGTAGGGACAGGGGGCCAGAGACCCAGTACTTC
V gene: TRBV2
J gene: TRBJ2-5
D gene: TRBD1
clone size: NA

CDR3 protein: CASSLAGGFNEQFF
CDR3 DNA: TGTGCCAGCAGTTTAGCGGGGGGCTTCAATGAGCAGTTCTTC
V gene: TRBV12-3/TRBV12-4
J gene: TRBJ2-1
D gene: NA
clone size: many

CDR3 protein: CASSLVWRPYNEQFF
CDR3 DNA: TGTGCCAGCAGCTTGGTGTGGCGGCCCTACAATGAGCAGTTCTTC
V gene: TRBV5-5
J gene: TRBJ2-1
D gene: NA
clone size: NA

CDR3 protein: CASSLGTGLAGDTQYF
CDR3 DNA: TGTGCCAGCAGTTTAGGGACGGGACTAGCGGGAGATACGCAGTATTTT
V gene: TRBV28
J gene: TRBJ2-3
D gene: TRBD2
clone size: NA

CDR3 protein: CSAPTGRGYGYTF
CDR3 DNA: TGCAGTGCTCCGACAGGGAGGGGCTATGGCTACACCTTC
V gene: TRBV20-1
J gene: TRBJ1-2
D gene: TRBD1
clone size: NA

CDR3 protein: CASSLRGSFRETQYF
CDR3 DNA: TGTGCCAGCAGCCTAAGGGGCAGTTTCCGTGAGACCCAGTACTTC
V gene: TRBV9
J gene: TRBJ2-5
D gene: NA
clone size: NA

CDR3 protein: CSARDEWTSGGWTDTQYF
CDR3 DNA: TGCAGTGCTAGAGATGAGTGGACTAGCGGGGGGTGGACAGATACGCAGTATTTT
V gene: TRBV20-1
J gene: TRBJ2-3
D gene: TRBD2
clone size: NA

CDR3 protein: CSAQVGNTIYF
CDR3 DNA: TGCAGCGCCCAGGTGGGAAACACCATATATTTT
V gene: TRBV29-1
J gene: TRBJ1-3
D gene: NA
clone size: NA

CDR3 protein: CASSSIGQDSYEQYF
CDR3 DNA: TGTGCCAGCAGCTCTATCGGACAGGACTCCTACGAGCAGTACTTC
V gene: TRBV11-3
J gene: TRBJ2-7
D gene: TRBD1
clone size: NA

CDR3 protein: CASSEWRERGYTF
CDR3 DNA: TGTGCCAGCAGTGAATGGAGGGAAAGGGGCTACACCTTC
V gene: TRBV6-1
J gene: TRBJ1-2
D gene: NA
clone size: few

CDR3 protein: CASSPDRHEKLFF
CDR3 DNA: TGTGCCAGCAGCCCGGACAGACACGAAAAACTGTTTTTT
V gene: TRBV3-1
J gene: TRBJ1-4
D gene: NA
clone size: NA

CDR3 protein: CAISESTARNSPLHF
CDR3 DNA: TGTGCCATCAGTGAGTCGACGGCGCGTAATTCACCCCTCCACTTT
V gene: TRBV10-3
J gene: TRBJ1-6
D gene: NA
clone size: NA

CDR3 protein: CASSHYGADEKLFF
CDR3 DNA: TGTGCCAGCAGCCACTATGGGGCGGATGAAAAACTGTTTTTT
V gene: TRBV25-1
J gene: TRBJ1-4
D gene: NA
clone size: few

CDR3 protein: CASSQDVQGETEAFF
CDR3 DNA: TGTGCCAGCAGCCAAGATGTCCAGGGAGAAACTGAAGCTTTCTTT
V gene: TRBV4-2
J gene: TRBJ1-1
D gene: NA
clone size: NA

CDR3 protein: CAISPGTTDTQYF
CDR3 DNA: TGTGCCATCAGTCCCGGGACGACAGATACGCAGTATTTT
V gene: TRBV10-3
J gene: TRBJ2-3
D gene: NA
clone size: few

CDR3 protein: CASTILQGAYEQYF
CDR3 DNA: TGTGCCAGCACTATTCTACAGGGGGCTTACGAGCAGTACTTC
V gene: TRBV12-3/TRBV12-4
J gene: TRBJ2-7
D gene: TRBD1
clone size: few

CDR3 protein: CASSRSRTGGNTEAFF
CDR3 DNA: TGTGCCAGCAGCCGATCGAGGACAGGGGGCAACACTGAAGCTTTCTTT
V gene: TRBV7-9
J gene: TRBJ1-1
D gene: TRBD1
clone size: NA

CDR3 protein: CSASTTGNYGYTF
CDR3 DNA: TGCAGTGCCTCTACGACAGGGAACTATGGCTACACCTTC
V gene: TRBV20-1
J gene: TRBJ1-2
D gene: TRBD1
clone size: NA

CDR3 protein: CASTQVGDRVEAEAFF
CDR3 DNA: TGTGCCAGCACCCAAGTAGGGGACAGGGTGGAGGCTGAAGCTTTCTTT
V gene: TRBV3-1
J gene: TRBJ1-1
D gene: TRBD1
clone size: NA

CDR3 protein: CSARILTSGRINEQFF
CDR3 DNA: TGCAGTGCTAGAATCTTAACTAGCGGGAGGATAAATGAGCAGTTCTTC
V gene: TRBV20-1
J gene: TRBJ2-1
D gene: TRBD2
clone size: few

CDR3 protein: CASSSETDNSPLHF
CDR3 DNA: TGTGCCAGCAGCTCAGAGACAGATAATTCACCCCTCCACTTT
V gene: TRBV4-2
J gene: TRBJ1-6
D gene: NA
clone size: few

CDR3 protein: CASRLPGRNNSPLHF
CDR3 DNA: TGTGCCAGCAGACTACCGGGACGGAATAATTCACCCCTCCACTTT
V gene: TRBV6-1
J gene: TRBJ1-6
D gene: NA
clone size: few

CDR3 protein: CSARGKTDTQYF
CDR3 DNA: TGCAGTGCTAGAGGCAAGACAGATACGCAGTATTTT
V gene: TRBV20-1
J gene: TRBJ2-3
D gene: NA
clone size: few

CDR3 protein: CASSLIRADYGYTF
CDR3 DNA: TGCGCCAGCAGCTTAATTCGGGCCGATTATGGCTACACCTTC
V gene: TRBV5-1
J gene: TRBJ1-2
D gene: NA
clone size: few

CDR3 protein: CASSLRGRGLQPQHF
CDR3 DNA: TGTGCCAGCAGTTTAAGGGGCCGAGGATTACAGCCCCAGCATTTT
V gene: TRBV28
J gene: TRBJ1-5
D gene: NA
clone size: few

CDR3 protein: CASINRVDTEAFF
CDR3 DNA: TGTGCCAGCATTAACAGGGTGGACACTGAAGCTTTCTTT
V gene: TRBV6-5
J gene: TRBJ1-1
D gene: NA
clone size: few

CDR3 protein: CSARDGYGYTF
CDR3 DNA: TGCAGTGCTAGAGATGGCTATGGCTACACCTTC
V gene: TRBV20-1
J gene: TRBJ1-2
D gene: NA
clone size: many

CDR3 protein: CASSQDGGNQFF
CDR3 DNA: TGTGCCAGCAGCCAAGATGGTGGCAACCAGTTCTTC
V gene: TRBV4-2
J gene: TRBJ2-1
D gene: NA
clone size: NA

CDR3 protein: CSASGRWVDGYTF
CDR3 DNA: TGCAGTGCTAGTGGGAGGTGGGTGGATGGCTACACCTTC
V gene: TRBV20-1
J gene: TRBJ1-2
D gene: NA
clone size: once

CDR3 protein: CSVERAGWEQYF
CDR3 DNA: TGCAGTGTTGAACGGGCCGGGTGGGAGCAGTACTTC
V gene: TRBV20-1
J gene: TRBJ2-4
D gene: NA
clone size: NA

CDR3 protein: CSAGSGDRIWGADTQYF
CDR3 DNA: TGCAGTGCTGGAAGCGGGGACCGTATCTGGGGTGCAGATACGCAGTATTTT
V gene: TRBV20-1
J gene: TRBJ2-3
D gene: TRBD2
clone size: NA

CDR3 protein: CASSQRWGVYNEQYF
CDR3 DNA: TGTGCCAGCAGCCAAAGATGGGGGGTTTACAATGAGCAGTACTTC
V gene: TRBV4-2
J gene: TRBJ2-7
D gene: NA
clone size: NA

CDR3 protein: CSAREVGHLNTEAFF
CDR3 DNA: TGCAGTGCTAGAGAGGTCGGACATTTGAACACTGAAGCTTTCTTT
V gene: TRBV20-1
J gene: TRBJ1-1
D gene: NA
clone size: NA

CDR3 protein: CAGGLNYGYTF
CDR3 DNA: TGTGCCGGGGGGCTTAATTATGGCTACACCTTC
V gene: TRBV6-1
J gene: TRBJ1-2
D gene: NA
clone size: many

CDR3 protein: CASSARGPDYGYTF
CDR3 DNA: TGTGCCAGCAGCGCCAGGGGGCCTGACTATGGCTACACCTTC
V gene: TRBV5-5
J gene: TRBJ1-2
D gene: TRBD1
clone size: NA